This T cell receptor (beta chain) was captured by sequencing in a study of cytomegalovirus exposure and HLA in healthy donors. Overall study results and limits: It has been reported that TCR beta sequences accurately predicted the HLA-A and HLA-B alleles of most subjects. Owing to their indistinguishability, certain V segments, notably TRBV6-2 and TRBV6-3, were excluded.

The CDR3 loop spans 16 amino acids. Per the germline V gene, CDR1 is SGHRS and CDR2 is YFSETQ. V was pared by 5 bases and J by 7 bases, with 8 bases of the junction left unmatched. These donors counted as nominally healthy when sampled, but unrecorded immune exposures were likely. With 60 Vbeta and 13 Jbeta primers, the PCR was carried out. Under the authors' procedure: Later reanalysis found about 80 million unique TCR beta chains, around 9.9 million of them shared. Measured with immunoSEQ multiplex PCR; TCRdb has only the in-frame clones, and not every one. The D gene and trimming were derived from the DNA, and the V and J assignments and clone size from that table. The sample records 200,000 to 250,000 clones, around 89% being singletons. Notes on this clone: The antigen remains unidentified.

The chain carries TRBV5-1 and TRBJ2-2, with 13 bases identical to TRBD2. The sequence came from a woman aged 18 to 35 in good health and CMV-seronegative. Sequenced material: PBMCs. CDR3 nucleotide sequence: TGCGCCAGCAGTTTCTGGACTAGCGGGAGTCGCGGGGAGCTGTTTTTT. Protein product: CASSFWTSGSRGELFF.